This T cell receptor beta chain was documented in a study of OX40 agonist ivuxolimab in advanced cancers. This clone was observed once. Clones were read by immunoSEQ multiplex PCR, and TCRdb kept only the in-frame ones, dropping some. The data contain over 40,000 clones, about 82% of them singletons. The CDR3 has 15 amino acids. The germline V gene has CDR1 SGHRS and CDR2 YFSETQ. The V segment lost 4 bases and the J segment 6 bases; nucleotides outside the gene matches: 6. This rearrangement joins TRBV5-1 to TRBJ2-3; 12 nucleotides line up with TRBD2. The source is an adult with an advanced solid tumor such as melanoma, head and neck, liver or kidney cancer. This sample comprised CD4+ or CD8+ T cells sorted from blood, obtained in a trial of the OX40 agonist ivuxolimab. In DNA form, the CDR3 reads TGCGCCAGCAGCCGACTAGCGGGAGTGCCCGATACGCAGTATTTT. This sequence encodes CASSRLAGVPDTQYF. The entire variable domain, with the rest obtained from reference TRBV5-1 and TRBJ2-3, is as follows: KAGVTQTPRYLIKTRGQQVTLSCSPISGHRSVSWYQQTPGQGLQFLFEYFSETQRNKGNFPGRFSGRQFSNSRSEMNVSTLELGDSALYLCASSRLAGVPDTQYFGPGTRLTVL.